These 23 T cell receptor beta chains share one sample of origin, sequenced in a study of CD8 T cells in Susac syndrome. The authors reverse transcribed about 0.5 to 1 ug RNA with random hexamers. TCRdb re-derived calls from the immunoSEQ multiplex PCR reads in MiXCR, one entry per CDR3 protein. The sample holds under 200,000 distinct CDR3 sequences; roughly 95% are singletons and the top ten take under 0.12%. Material: CD4+ T cells from PBMCs. The receptors come from a human donor in good health.

The chain carries TRBV28 and TRBJ2-5; perhaps TRBD2 as D (5 bases). This CDR3 is 15 amino acids long. CDR1 MDHEN and CDR2 SYDVKM come from the germline V gene. V gave up 7 bases and J gave up 5 bases, with 20 bases separating them. The CDR3 spells CASTSSDLGVETQYF. The CDR3 coding sequence is TGTGCCAGCACCTCTTCGGACCTCGGGGTGGAGACCCAGTACTTC.

The gene calls are TRBV27 and TRBJ2-1, with D unclear. CDR3 size: 13 residues. CDR1 and CDR2 (germline): MNHEY, SMNVEV (reference sequence). Trimming stripped 9 bases from V and 7 bases from J, with 16 bases between. CDR3 protein: CASRNTPLNEQFF. CDR3 nucleotides: TGTGCCAGTCGTAACACCCCATTGAATGAGCAGTTCTTC.

The V and J genes are TRBV30 and TRBJ2-1, with TRBD2 identical over 9 bases. The CDR3 totals 17 residues. J gave up 0 bases and V 6 bases, and 12 bases lay outside the gene matches. Germline CDR1 is GTSNPN and CDR2 is SVGIG (reference sequence). CDR3 sequence reads: CACDRVRGRGSYNEQFF. The CDR3 DNA sequence: TGTGCCTGTGACAGGGTTCGCGGGAGGGGCTCCTACAATGAGCAGTTCTTC.

V usage is TRBV7-2 and J usage is TRBJ2-7; TRBD1 aligns across 9 bases. CDR3 size: 16 residues. V shed 5 bases, J shed 1 base, and the junction held 9 bases outside the gene matches. The germline V gene has CDR1 SGHTA and CDR2 FQGNSA. The CDR3 is CASSTRTGVGSYEQYF. CDR3 sequence (DNA): TGTGCCAGCAGCACCCGGACAGGGGTGGGGTCCTACGAGCAGTACTTC.

The chain carries TRBV20-1 and TRBJ1-1; 9 nucleotides agree with TRBD1. This CDR3 is built from 11 residues. The V gene's germline CDR1 is DFQATT and CDR2 SNEGSKA (reference sequence). The V gene end was trimmed by 5 bases and the J gene end by 11 bases; junction bases not matched to a gene: 6. The CDR3 DNA sequence: TGCAGTGCTCGCCGCGACAGGGGGGCTTTCTTT. Its translation is CSARRDRGAFF.

The chain uses TRBV29-1 and TRBJ2-3; D is uncertain. Trimming took 6 bases from V and 2 from J, leaving 15 bases between them. Germline V lookup: CDR1 SQVTM, CDR2 ANQGSEA. The CDR3 contains 14 residues. The CDR3 spells CSVGVTSYTDTQYF. For the CDR3, the DNA is TGCAGCGTCGGAGTCACCTCGTACACAGATACGCAGTATTTT.

The table lists this clonotype with a few counts. This sequence joins TRBV6-5 and TRBJ2-3; 8 bases fit TRBD2. V shed 9 bases and J 3 bases; nucleotides not matched to a gene: 8. The CDR3 contains 14 residues. The germline gives CDR1 MNHEY, CDR2 SVGAGI. For the CDR3, the DNA is TGTGCCAGTTATCGTCGGGAGGGAACAGATACGCAGTATTTT. This gives the protein CASYRREGTDTQYF.

The chain has TRBV29-1 and TRBJ2-1; TRBD2 agrees at 13 bases. The CDR3 loop spans 15 amino acids. V gave up 7 bases and J gave up 6 bases; unmatched junction bases: 9. Looked up from germline, CDR1 is SQVTM and CDR2 is ANQGSEA. CDR3 bases: TGCAGCGCCCGCCCCCGGACTAGCGGGGGCAATGAGCAGTTCTTC. Amino acids: CSARPRTSGGNEQFF.

This chain joins TRBV20-1 and TRBJ2-7, with D perhaps TRBD1 or TRBD2 (5 bases each). The V end lost 6 bases, the J end lost 4 bases, and 16 bases lay between the germline ends. Germline CDR1 is DFQATT and CDR2 is SNEGSKA (reference sequence). This CDR3 comprises 13 residues. The CDR3, as DNA: TGCAGTGCCAGGCCGAGGGGAGTTTACGAGCAGTACTTC. Protein: CSARPRGVYEQYF.

The V and J genes are TRBV27 and TRBJ2-5; D gene uncertain. In germline, CDR1 is MNHEY, CDR2 SMNVEV (reference sequence). CDR3 size: 14 residues. Trimming stripped 2 bases from V and 3 bases from J, with 10 bases between. The CDR3 sequence is CASSLVWGKETQYF. CDR3 sequence (DNA): TGTGCCAGCAGTTTAGTCTGGGGTAAAGAGACCCAGTACTTC.

The chain carries TRBV5-4 and TRBJ2-3, with TRBD1 matching 12 bases. This CDR3 is 17 amino acids long. Germline CDR1 reads SGHNT; CDR2 reads YYREEE (reference sequence). With 1 base clipped from V and 4 bases from J, the junction kept 7 bases outside the gene matches. In DNA form, the CDR3 reads TGTGCCAGCAGCTTGAGGTGGGGGACAGGGGGCGCAGATACGCAGTATTTT. It yields the protein CASSLRWGTGGADTQYF.

The count of this clonotype is one. This rearrangement joins TRBV3-1 to TRBJ2-7; 9 positions match TRBD2. V was pared by 3 bases and J by 4 bases, with 7 bases of the junction left unmatched. Germline CDR1 LGHDT, CDR2 YNNKEL (reference sequence). The CDR3 totals 15 residues. CDR3 coding DNA: TGTGCCAGCAGCCACGGGACTAGCCTTTCATACGAGCAGTACTTC. Protein: CASSHGTSLSYEQYF.

The chain carries TRBV27 and TRBJ1-1, with 7 nucleotides matching TRBD1. Unmatched junction bases numbered 1, after V lost 2 bases and J lost 1 base. The CDR3 has 14 amino acids. From germline, CDR1 is MNHEY and CDR2 SMNVEV (reference sequence). CDR3 protein: CASSLRGQNTEAFF. Written as DNA, the CDR3 is TGTGCCAGCAGTTTAAGGGGGCAGAACACTGAAGCTTTCTTT.

This sequence joins TRBV15 and TRBJ1-6; no definite D call. CDR3 length: 12 residues. Germline V gene sequence: CDR1 LNHNV, CDR2 YYDKDF (reference sequence). The germline V and J ends were trimmed by 5 bases and 9 bases, with 8 bases remaining between them. The CDR3 sequence is CATSPVTSPLHF. Written as DNA, the CDR3 is TGTGCCACCAGCCCGGTAACTTCACCCCTCCACTTT.

This clonotype appeared once. The chain carries TRBV9 and TRBJ2-1; 7 bases agree with TRBD1. CDR1 and CDR2 (germline): SGDLS, YYNGEE. After removal of 3 bases from V and 4 bases from J, the junction contained 7 bases not matched to a gene. The CDR3 is made up of 15 amino acids. CDR3 sequence (DNA): TGTGCCAGCAGCGACCGGGACAGTCCTTACAATGAGCAGTTCTTC. This sequence encodes CASSDRDSPYNEQFF. The whole variable domain, remainder taken from reference TRBV9 and TRBJ2-1, is DSGVTQTPKHLITATGQRVTLRCSPRSGDLSVYWYQQSLDQGLQFLIQYYNGEERAKGNILERFSAQQFPDLHSELNLSSLELGDSALYFCASSDRDSPYNEQFFGPGTRLTVL.

The J gene is TRBJ1-5, the V gene TRBV20-1, with a tentative D call TRBD1 (5 bases). Germline lookup yields CDR1 DFQATT and CDR2 SNEGSKA (reference sequence). CDR3 length: 15 amino acids. Trimming took 0 bases from V and 7 from J, leaving 16 bases between them. The CDR3 DNA reads TGCAGTGCTAGAGAGGGGGGGAAGGCGAGGCAGCCCCAGCATTTT. Its translation is CSAREGGKARQPQHF.

This sequence joins TRBV9 and TRBJ2-5, with 11 bases fitting TRBD1. The V and J ends lost 3 bases and 4 bases, in that order; junction bases with no gene match: 2. The CDR3 has 14 residues. The germline V gene encodes CDR1 SGDLS and CDR2 YYNGEE. The chain's CDR3 is CASSEGTGGETQYF. Written as DNA, the CDR3 is TGTGCCAGCAGCGAGGGGACAGGGGGAGAGACCCAGTACTTC.

This chain connects TRBV19 to TRBJ1-1; D possibly corresponds to TRBD1 (6 bases). CDR1 and CDR2 (germline): LNHDA, SQIVND (reference sequence). V gave up 7 bases and J gave up 0 bases, with 12 bases separating them. This CDR3 region has 14 residues. In DNA form, the CDR3 reads TGTGCCAGTACGAGGACAGCTTTGAACACTGAAGCTTTCTTT. Its protein product is CASTRTALNTEAFF.

This chain links TRBV2 with TRBJ2-7; either TRBD1 or TRBD2 may fit D (5 bases each). The germline V gene encodes CDR1 SNHLY and CDR2 FYNNEI. V gave up 4 bases and J gave up 4 bases, with 11 bases separating them. This CDR3 spans 13 amino acids. The CDR3 spells CASSGGFVYEQYV. In DNA form, the CDR3 reads TGTGCCAGCAGTGGGGGGTTTGTATACGAGCAGTACGTC.

The chain is built from TRBV5-4 and TRBJ2-5; 7 bases align to TRBD1. V dropped 5 bases and J dropped 5; count of bases not matched to a gene: 12. The germline V gene has CDR1 SGHNT and CDR2 YYREEE (reference sequence). The CDR3 length is 15 residues. CDR3 DNA sequence: TGTGCCAGCAGAAGGGACAGTGAAGTGTACGAGACCCAGTACTTC. Encoded protein: CASRRDSEVYETQYF.

V usage is TRBV18 and J usage is TRBJ1-1; D is undetermined. Germline CDR1 and CDR2: KGHSH and LQKENI. V lost 5 bases and J lost 6, with 10 bases in between. The CDR3 contains 12 residues. In DNA, the CDR3 is TGTGCCAGCTCAGCGCAGGCGTCTGAAGCTTTCTTT. The encoded protein is CASSAQASEAFF. The full variable domain, rest sourced from reference TRBV18 and TRBJ1-1, is NAGVMQNPRHLVRRRGQEARLRCSPMKGHSHVYWYRQLPEEGLKFMVYLQKENIIDESGMPKERFSAEFPKEGPSILRIQQVVRGDSAAYFCASSAQASEAFFGQGTRLTVV.

The chain couples TRBV14 to TRBJ2-1; the match to TRBD2 covers 10 bases. CDR3 length: 16 amino acids. V lost 1 base to trimming and J lost 5 bases; unmatched junction nucleotides: 5. From germline, CDR1 is SGHDN and CDR2 FVKESK. The CDR3 bases are TGTGCCAGCAGCCAAGCTAGCGGGAGCTATAACAATGAGCAGTTCTTC. It specifies CASSQASGSYNNEQFF.

The rearrangement links TRBV20-1 to TRBJ1-2, with TRBD1 identical over 7 bases. Looked up from germline, CDR1 is DFQATT and CDR2 is SNEGSKA (reference sequence). V shed 2 bases and J 6 bases; nucleotides not matched to a gene: 6. The CDR3 runs 13 residues. The CDR3 DNA follows: TGCAGTGCTAGAAGAACAGGGGCAGATGGCTACACCTTC. Protein: CSARRTGADGYTF.